These 9 T cell receptor beta chains originate from one sample sequenced in a study of a mutant IDH1 vaccine in newly diagnosed glioma. Assay: immunoSEQ multiplex PCR; the TCRdb copy retains only in-frame clones and omits some. Here the sample spans 35,000 to 40,000 clones, roughly 84% being singletons. These receptors' antigens are unknown. Time point specified: week 11, during vaccination. Each dose of the vaccine consisted of 300 ug of mutant IDH1 20-mer peptide, with topical imiquimod. Sequenced material: PBMCs, taken from a glioma patient whose treatment included an IDH1 peptide vaccine. The source is a man aged 40-49 years with glioma.

The chain recombines TRBV19 with TRBJ2-7; D not certain. V was trimmed by 3 bases and J by 2 bases, leaving 11 bases between them. Germline V CDR1 and CDR2: LNHDA, SQIVND (reference sequence). This CDR3 is 14 amino acids long. CDR3 sequence: CASSIHRLPYEQYF. CDR3 DNA: TGTGCCAGTAGTATTCACAGACTCCCCTACGAGCAGTACTTC.

This clone appeared a few times. The chain links TRBV7-8 to TRBJ1-5; D not certain. The CDR3 length is 16 residues. Per germline, CDR1 SGHVS and CDR2 FQNEAQ. V was trimmed by 4 bases and J by 1 base, leaving 14 bases between them. The CDR3 sequence: CASSSFGPRSNQPQHF. The DNA for the CDR3 is TGTGCCAGCAGCTCCTTTGGGCCGCGGAGCAATCAGCCCCAGCATTTT.

The V and J genes are TRBV18 and TRBJ2-7; D gene uncertain. Between the trimmed V and J ends, which lost 3 bases and 1 base, there was a span of 10 bases. CDR1 and CDR2 (germline): KGHSH, LQKENI. CDR3 length equals 14 residues. The CDR3 sequence: CASSPRQDSYEQYF. CDR3 DNA sequence: TGTGCCAGCTCACCGCGGCAGGATTCCTACGAGCAGTACTTC.

V usage is TRBV6-1 and J usage is TRBJ1-1, with D perhaps matching TRBD1 (5 bases). Germline V gene sequence: CDR1 MNHNS, CDR2 SASEGT. The CDR3 has 13 amino acids. Deletions cut 6 bases from V and 3 bases from J, with 11 bases between. CDR3 protein: CASRKQVYTEAFF. CDR3 nucleotide sequence: TGTGCCAGCAGGAAACAGGTTTACACTGAAGCTTTCTTT.

The genes are TRBV4-1 and TRBJ2-7; D unresolved. This CDR3 contains 14 residues. Trimming removed 0 bases at V and 4 bases at J, with 10 bases between. Germline CDR1 MGHRA, CDR2 YSYEKL. In DNA, the CDR3 is TGCGCCAGCAGCCAAGAGGATCAGCAATACGAGCAGTACTTC. Translated, it gives CASSQEDQQYEQYF.

This clone was detected once. The chain employs TRBV5-1 and TRBJ2-2; 7 bases agree with TRBD1. Germline assignment: CDR1 SGHRS and CDR2 YFSETQ. CDR3 length equals 14 residues. The V and J ends lost 4 bases and 4 bases, in that order; junction bases with no gene match: 4. The CDR3 sequence: CASSPGQVTGELFF. CDR3 nucleotide sequence: TGCGCCAGCAGCCCAGGACAGGTCACCGGGGAGCTGTTTTTT.

The rearrangement uses TRBV7-2 and TRBJ1-2, with D possibly TRBD1 on 6 matching bases. This CDR3 is 14 amino acids long. The germline V gene has CDR1 SGHTA and CDR2 FQGNSA. The V end was cut by 5 bases, the J end by 5 bases, with 15 bases between. The CDR3 loop reads CASSRTGNGYGYTF. CDR3 DNA sequence: TGTGCCAGCAGCCGTACAGGGAATGGGTATGGCTACACCTTC.

The CDR3 here is CASRQGRSELAFF. CDR3 DNA: TGTGCCAGTAGACAGGGACGAAGCGAGTTGGCTTTCTTT. The chain joins TRBV19 to TRBJ1-1; tentative D call: TRBD1 (6 bases). V was trimmed by 6 bases and J by 11 bases, leaving 19 bases between them. The germline gives CDR1 LNHDA, CDR2 SQIVND (reference sequence). This CDR3 is built from 13 residues.

In this sample, this clone turned up once. The chain couples TRBV29-1 to TRBJ2-2; no reliable D call. The CDR3 extends over 11 amino acids. Germline lookup yields CDR1 SQVTM and CDR2 ANQGSEA. Between the trimmed V and J ends, which lost 4 bases and 7 bases, there was a span of 7 bases. The CDR3: CSVGLGGELFF. The CDR3 coding sequence is TGCAGCGTTGGACTGGGCGGGGAGCTGTTTTTT.